The present T cell receptor beta chain was sequenced within a study of identical twins. TCRdb re-derived calls from the 5' RACE reads in MiXCR, one entry per CDR3 protein. Here the sample spans some 730,000 distinct CDR3 sequences, about 18% being singletons. Study-level findings and limits: Cord blood beta clonotypes present at high abundance carried fewer insertions; no such pattern appeared in memory repertoires.

Worth noting for this clonotype: Its target is unknown.

J gave up 8 bases and V 7 bases, and 7 bases lay outside the gene matches. This CDR3 is 13 amino acids long. These sequences were also reported in another study, on T cells expressing NK-cell markers. That source reports: Dominant NKG2C+ clonotypes accounted for roughly 1.0-8% of CD8+ T cells in six donors.

The sequenced sample consisted of PBMCs. The sequence derives from a woman aged 18-35 years in good health. This chain joins TRBV12-3 or TRBV12-4 and TRBJ1-2; TRBD1 matches 10 bases. The CDR3 protein is CASTWTGGRGYTF. CDR3 nucleotide sequence: TGTGCCAGCACCTGGACAGGGGGTCGGGGCTACACCTTC.